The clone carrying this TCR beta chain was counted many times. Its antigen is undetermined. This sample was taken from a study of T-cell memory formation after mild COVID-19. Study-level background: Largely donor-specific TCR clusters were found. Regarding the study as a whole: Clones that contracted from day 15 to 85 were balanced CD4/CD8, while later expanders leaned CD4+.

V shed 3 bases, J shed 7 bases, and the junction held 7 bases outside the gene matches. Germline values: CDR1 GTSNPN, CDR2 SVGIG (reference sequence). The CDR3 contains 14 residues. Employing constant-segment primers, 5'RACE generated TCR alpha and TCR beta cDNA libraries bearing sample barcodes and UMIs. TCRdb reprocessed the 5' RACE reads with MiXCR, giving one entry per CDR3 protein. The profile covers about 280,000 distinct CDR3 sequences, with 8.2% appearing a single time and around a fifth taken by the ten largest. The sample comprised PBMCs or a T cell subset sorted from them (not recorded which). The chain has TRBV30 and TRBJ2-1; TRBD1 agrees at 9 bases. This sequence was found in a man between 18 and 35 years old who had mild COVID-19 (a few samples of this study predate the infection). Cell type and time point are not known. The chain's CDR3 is CAWSYRGRYNEQFF. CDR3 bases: TGTGCCTGGAGCTACAGGGGGCGTTATAATGAGCAGTTCTTC. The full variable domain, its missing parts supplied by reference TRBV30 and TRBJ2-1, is SQTIHQWPATLVQPVGSPLSLECTVEGTSNPNLYWYRQAAGRGLQLLFYSVGIGQISSEVPQNLSASRPQDRQFILSSKKLLLSDSGFYLCAWSYRGRYNEQFFGPGTRLTVL.